Listed here is a single TCR beta chain. The record originates from a study of blood T cell repertoires in COVID-19. Study details: The origin of the acute and convalescent COVID-19 samples was the United States, Italy and Spain.

In the source study's methods: The assay estimated nucleated cells by amplifying reference gene primers. TCRdb's table, derived via immunoSEQ multiplex PCR, lists solely in-frame clones and lacks some. For V, J and clone size, that table is used; D and trimming come from the DNA. The sample includes around 300,000 clones, roughly 85% of them seen just once. V was pared by 3 bases and J by 12 bases, with 9 bases between. CDR1 and CDR2 (germline): SEHNR, FQNEAQ (reference sequence). The CDR3 contains 11 residues. The sample comprised peripheral blood. This TCR derives from an older woman with acute or convalescent COVID-19. The V and J genes are TRBV7-9 and TRBJ2-1, with D perhaps TRBD1 (5 bases). CDR3 DNA: TGTGCCAGCAGCTTTAGGGGAATGCAGTTCTTC. It encodes CASSFRGMQFF.